These 9 T cell receptor beta chains came from one sample sequenced in a study of cytomegalovirus exposure and HLA in healthy donors (dated by TCRdb to the late 2010s). Library preparation employed the immunoSEQ multiplex PCR assay. The multiplex PCR relied on a mix of 60 forward primers for TCR Vbeta segments and 13 reverse primers for TCR Jbeta segments. The clones in this table, taken by TCRdb from immuneACCESS, are in-frame only. Not every clone is retained; where verified, under half of the shortfall comes from an unresolved V gene, and the cause of the rest is unknown. The sample has 150,000 to 200,000 clones on record, roughly 80% of them singletons. Of the sample, 3.8% is held by the ten largest clones. Sequencing used PBMCs. The source of these receptors is a middle-aged man in good health and CMV-seronegative.

The V call is TRBV7-2, the J call TRBJ1-1; possibly TRBD1 for D (5 bases). The germline V gene has CDR1 SGHTA and CDR2 FQGNSA. Trimming shortened V by 3 bases and J by 4 bases, and 21 bases separated the two germline ends. The CDR3 is made up of 17 amino acids. The CDR3: CASSFLLTAGGTTEAFF. CDR3 DNA: TGTGCCAGCAGCTTCCTCCTCACTGCTGGGGGGACCACTGAAGCTTTCTTT.

This rearrangement joins TRBV19 to TRBJ1-1; unclear D gene. CDR3 length: 15 residues. Germline V gene lookup returns CDR1 LNHDA and CDR2 SQIVND (reference sequence). Trimming shortened V by 3 bases and J by 3 bases, and 14 bases separated the two germline ends. The chain's CDR3 is CASSIEGRKDTEAFF. The CDR3 bases are TGTGCCAGTAGTATTGAGGGCAGAAAAGACACTGAAGCTTTCTTT.

V is TRBV12-5 and J is TRBJ2-7; D is undetermined. The V end lost 5 bases, the J end lost 2 bases, and 10 bases lay between the germline ends. This CDR3 contains 13 residues. Germline lookup yields CDR1 LGHNT and CDR2 FRNRAP. This chain's CDR3 is CASGPDTAYEQYF. The CDR3 nucleotides read TGTGCTAGTGGTCCCGACACGGCCTACGAGCAGTACTTC.

The chain recombines TRBV27 with TRBJ2-7; D possibly corresponds to TRBD2 (6 bases). The V gene's germline CDR1 is MNHEY and CDR2 SMNVEV (reference sequence). The CDR3 totals 15 residues. V lost 4 bases and J lost 0, with 13 bases in between. DNA of the CDR3: TGTGCCAGCAGTTCACCCGGGGGAAGCTCCTACGAGCAGTACTTC. Translating it yields CASSSPGGSSYEQYF.

The chain is built from TRBV4-2 and TRBJ1-5; a weak D match, TRBD1 (6 bases). CDR3 size: 15 residues. The V gene's germline CDR1 is LGHNA and CDR2 YNFKEQ. V gave up 1 base and J gave up 0 bases, with 7 bases separating them. Here the CDR3 DNA reads TGTGCCAGCAGCCAAGCGACAGGTAGCAATCAGCCCCAGCATTTT. Its translation: CASSQATGSNQPQHF.

The chain links TRBV30 to TRBJ2-7, with 8 bases identical to TRBD1. CDR3 size: 13 residues. In germline, CDR1 is GTSNPN, CDR2 SVGIG (reference sequence). V was clipped by 0 bases and J by 2 bases; unmatched bases: 0. Here the CDR3 DNA reads TGTGCCTGGAGTGTGGACAGGGCCTACGAGCAGTACTTC. Amino acids: CAWSVDRAYEQYF.

The chain combines TRBV7-2 with TRBJ2-1, with no clear D. The CDR3 runs to 13 residues. V lost 8 bases, J lost 4 bases, and 12 bases lay in between. Looked up from germline, CDR1 is SGHTA and CDR2 is FQGNSA. The CDR3 coding sequence is TGTGCCAGCGCCGGAGACTCTTACAATGAGCAGTTCTTC. Translated: CASAGDSYNEQFF.

This clone was detected only a few times. The chain employs TRBV2 and TRBJ2-1, with 7 bases identical to TRBD2. Germline V gene lookup returns CDR1 SNHLY and CDR2 FYNNEI. CDR3 length: 13 residues. J lost 7 bases, V lost 8 bases, and 8 bases had no gene match. The CDR3 sequence: CASRSGGGNEQFF. The DNA of the CDR3 is TGTGCCAGCCGGAGTGGGGGAGGGAATGAGCAGTTCTTC.

V is TRBV6-5 and J is TRBJ1-3; D gene uncertain. CDR1 MNHEY and CDR2 SVGAGI come from the germline V gene. The CDR3 loop spans 13 amino acids. V was clipped by 5 bases and J by 0 bases, with 5 bases between them. CDR3 bases: TGTGCCAGCAGTGAGAGCTCTGGAAACACCATATATTTT. Translated: CASSESSGNTIYF.